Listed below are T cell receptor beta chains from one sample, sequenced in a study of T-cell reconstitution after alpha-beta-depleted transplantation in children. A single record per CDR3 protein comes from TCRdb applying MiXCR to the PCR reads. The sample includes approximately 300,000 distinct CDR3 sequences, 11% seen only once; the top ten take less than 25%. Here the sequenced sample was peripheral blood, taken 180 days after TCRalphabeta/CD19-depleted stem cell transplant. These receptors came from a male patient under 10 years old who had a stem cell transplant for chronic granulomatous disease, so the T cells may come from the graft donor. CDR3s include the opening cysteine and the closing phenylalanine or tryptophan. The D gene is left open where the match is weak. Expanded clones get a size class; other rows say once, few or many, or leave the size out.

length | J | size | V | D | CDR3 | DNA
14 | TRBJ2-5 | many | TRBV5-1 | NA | CASSYAQGQETQYF | TGCGCCAGCAGCTACGCCCAGGGCCAGGAGACCCAGTACTTC
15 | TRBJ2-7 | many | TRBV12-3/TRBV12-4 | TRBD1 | CASSPRQGGSYEQYF | TGTGCCAGCAGCCCCCGACAGGGCGGGTCCTACGAGCAGTACTTC
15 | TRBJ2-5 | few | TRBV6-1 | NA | CASSPLQGSGETQYF | TGTGCCAGCAGCCCCTTACAGGGGAGCGGGGAGACCCAGTACTTC
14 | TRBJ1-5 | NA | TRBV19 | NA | CASTLASVNQPQHF | TGTGCCAGTACTCTAGCCTCGGTCAATCAGCCCCAGCATTTT
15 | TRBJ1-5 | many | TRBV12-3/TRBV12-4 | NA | CASSFGPLASQPQHF | TGTGCCAGCAGTTTCGGGCCATTAGCAAGTCAGCCCCAGCATTTT
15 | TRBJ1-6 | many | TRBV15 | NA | CATRVDGLRDSPLHF | TGTGCCACCAGAGTAGATGGCTTAAGGGATTCACCCCTCCACTTT
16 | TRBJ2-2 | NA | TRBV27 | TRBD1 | CASSLWTGDNTGELFF | TGTGCCAGCAGTTTATGGACAGGGGACAACACCGGGGAGCTGTTTTTT
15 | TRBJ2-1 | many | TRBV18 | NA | CASSPPHSQAVEQFF | TGTGCCAGCTCACCGCCACACTCACAGGCGGTTGAGCAGTTCTTC
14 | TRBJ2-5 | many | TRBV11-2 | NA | CASSLLLFQETQYF | TGTGCCAGCAGCTTACTGCTCTTCCAAGAGACCCAGTACTTC
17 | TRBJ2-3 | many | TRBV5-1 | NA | CASRSALLAYPPDTQYF | TGCGCCAGCAGATCCGCCCTTCTAGCGTACCCGCCAGATACGCAGTATTTT
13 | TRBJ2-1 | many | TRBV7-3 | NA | CASSLGAYNEQFF | TGTGCCAGCAGCTTAGGGGCTTACAATGAGCAGTTCTTC
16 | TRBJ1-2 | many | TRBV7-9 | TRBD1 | CASSSNSGQGYYGYTF | TGTGCCAGCAGCTCCAACAGTGGACAGGGTTACTATGGCTACACCTTC
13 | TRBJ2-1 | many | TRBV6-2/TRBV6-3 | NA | CASSPRDYNEQFF | TGTGCCAGCAGCCCAAGGGACTACAATGAGCAGTTCTTC
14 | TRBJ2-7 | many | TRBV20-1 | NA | CSASRTTGPYEQYF | TGCAGTGCTAGTCGGACGACGGGCCCCTACGAGCAGTACTTC
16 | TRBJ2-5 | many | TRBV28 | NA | CASSPSVGWEQETQYF | TGTGCCAGCAGTCCGAGCGTAGGTTGGGAACAAGAGACCCAGTACTTC
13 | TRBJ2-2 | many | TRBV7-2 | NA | CASSLRGGGELFF | TGTGCCAGCAGCTTACGAGGCGGCGGGGAGCTGTTTTTT
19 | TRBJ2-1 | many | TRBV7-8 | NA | CASSLEGSSWLGAYNEQFF | TGTGCCAGCAGCTTAGAAGGGTCTAGTTGGCTGGGGGCCTACAATGAGCAGTTCTTC
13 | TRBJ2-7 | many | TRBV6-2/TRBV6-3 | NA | CASSYSRTYEQYF | TGTGCCAGCAGTTACTCGAGGACCTACGAGCAGTACTTC
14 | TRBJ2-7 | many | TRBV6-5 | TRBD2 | CASKGLAETYEQYF | TGTGCCAGCAAGGGACTAGCGGAGACCTACGAGCAGTACTTC
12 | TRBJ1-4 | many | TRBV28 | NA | CASREGPEKLFF | TGTGCCAGCAGGGAGGGTCCTGAAAAACTGTTTTTT
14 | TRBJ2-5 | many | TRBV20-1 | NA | CSAKVGSSQETQYF | TGCAGTGCTAAGGTCGGAAGCTCCCAAGAGACCCAGTACTTC
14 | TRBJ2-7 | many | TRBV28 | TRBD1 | CASSFWTGTYEQYF | TGTGCCAGCAGTTTCTGGACAGGGACCTACGAGCAGTACTTC
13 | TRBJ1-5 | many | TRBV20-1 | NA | CSARLVGVQPQHF | TGCAGTGCTAGATTGGTGGGGGTTCAGCCCCAGCATTTT
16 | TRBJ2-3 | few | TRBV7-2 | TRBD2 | CASSYRGSGITDTQYF | TGTGCCAGCAGCTACCGCGGGAGCGGAATCACAGATACGCAGTATTTT
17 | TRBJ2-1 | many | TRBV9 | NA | CASSVGDPIFSYNEQFF | TGTGCCAGCAGCGTAGGGGACCCGATTTTCTCCTACAATGAGCAGTTCTTC
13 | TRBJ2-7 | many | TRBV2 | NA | CASTYTIRGEQYF | TGTGCCAGCACCTATACCATCAGGGGTGAGCAGTACTTC
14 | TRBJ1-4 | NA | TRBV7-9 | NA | CASSLEGRGAKLFF | TGTGCCAGCAGCTTAGAAGGCCGTGGCGCTAAACTGTTTTTT
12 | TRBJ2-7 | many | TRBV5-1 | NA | CASSLVSQEQYF | TGCGCCAGCAGCTTGGTCAGTCAAGAGCAGTACTTC
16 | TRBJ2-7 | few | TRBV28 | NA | CASSSPLDRYSYEQYF | TGTGCCAGCAGTTCCCCGCTCGACAGGTACTCCTACGAGCAGTACTTC
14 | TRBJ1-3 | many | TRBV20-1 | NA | CSASWGFTGNTIYF | TGCAGTGCTAGTTGGGGGTTTACTGGAAACACCATATATTTT
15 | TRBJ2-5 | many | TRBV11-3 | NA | CASSFGGTNQETQYF | TGTGCCAGCAGCTTCGGCGGGACCAACCAAGAGACCCAGTACTTC
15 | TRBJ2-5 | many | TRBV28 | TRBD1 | CASRTGTGLVETQYF | TGTGCCAGCAGGACCGGGACAGGGCTTGTAGAGACCCAGTACTTC
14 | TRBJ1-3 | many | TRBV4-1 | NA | CASSPKGSGNTIYF | TGCGCCAGCAGCCCGAAGGGCTCTGGAAACACCATATATTTT
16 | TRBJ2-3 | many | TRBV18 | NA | CASSPTPDSATDTQYF | TGTGCCAGCTCACCAACCCCAGATTCAGCGACAGATACGCAGTATTTT
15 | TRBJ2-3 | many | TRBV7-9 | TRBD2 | CASSSGLAGTDTQYF | TGTGCCAGCAGCTCGGGACTAGCGGGCACAGATACGCAGTATTTT
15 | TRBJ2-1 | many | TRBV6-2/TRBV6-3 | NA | CASSSLTRAYNEQFF | TGTGCCAGCAGTTCGCTAACTCGCGCCTACAATGAGCAGTTCTTC
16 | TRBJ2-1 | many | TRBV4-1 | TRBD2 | CASSHLGGDPYNEQFF | TGCGCCAGCAGCCACTTGGGAGGGGACCCCTACAATGAGCAGTTCTTC
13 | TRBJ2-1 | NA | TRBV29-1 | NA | CSVEDQTYNEQFF | TGCAGCGTTGAGGACCAAACCTACAATGAGCAGTTCTTC
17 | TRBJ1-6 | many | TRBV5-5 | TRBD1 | CASSLAGQGGIDSPLHF | TGTGCCAGCAGCTTGGCCGGACAGGGAGGAATTGATTCACCCCTCCACTTT
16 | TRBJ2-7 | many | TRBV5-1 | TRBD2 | CASSLTGLAVEGEQYF | TGCGCCAGCAGCTTGACGGGACTAGCGGTAGAAGGGGAGCAGTACTTC
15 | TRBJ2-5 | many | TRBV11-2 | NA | CASSLSGSEGETQYF | TGTGCCAGCAGCTTATCGGGCAGTGAGGGAGAGACCCAGTACTTC
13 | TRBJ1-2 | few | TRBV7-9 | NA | CASSQYGMDGDTF | TGTGCCAGCAGTCAATACGGTATGGATGGCGACACCTTC
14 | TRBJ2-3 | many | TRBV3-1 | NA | CASSRRQTADTQYF | TGTGCCAGCAGCCGCCGCCAGACAGCAGATACGCAGTATTTT
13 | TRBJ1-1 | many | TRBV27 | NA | CATKVGGGTEAFF | TGTGCCACCAAGGTGGGGGGAGGGACTGAAGCTTTCTTT
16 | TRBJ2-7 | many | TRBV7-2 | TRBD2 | CASSHNSGGPFYEQYF | TGTGCCAGCAGTCATAATAGCGGGGGGCCATTCTACGAGCAGTACTTC
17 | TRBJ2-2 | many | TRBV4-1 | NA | CASSQYSLAANTGELFF | TGCGCCAGCAGCCAGTATAGCTTGGCCGCGAACACCGGGGAGCTGTTTTTT
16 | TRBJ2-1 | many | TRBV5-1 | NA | CASSLVAAGFYNEQFF | TGCGCCAGCAGCTTGGTGGCCGCAGGGTTCTACAATGAGCAGTTCTTC
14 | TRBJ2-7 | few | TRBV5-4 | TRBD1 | CASSRDRGAYEQYF | TGTGCCAGCAGCCGTGACAGGGGAGCCTACGAGCAGTACTTC
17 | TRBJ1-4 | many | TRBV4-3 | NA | CASSQVGASGINEKLFF | TGCGCCAGCAGCCAAGTTGGAGCATCCGGGATCAATGAAAAACTGTTTTTT
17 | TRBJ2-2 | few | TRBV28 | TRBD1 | CASSLWGRGLRTGELFF | TGTGCCAGCAGTTTATGGGGCAGGGGGCTACGAACCGGGGAGCTGTTTTTT
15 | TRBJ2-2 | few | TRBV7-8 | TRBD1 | CASSLVGRGPGELFF | TGTGCCAGCAGCTTAGTGGGCAGGGGGCCCGGGGAGCTGTTTTTT
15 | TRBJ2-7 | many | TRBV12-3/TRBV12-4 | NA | CASSFPGMGSYEQYF | TGTGCCAGCAGTTTCCCAGGGATGGGGTCCTACGAGCAGTACTTC